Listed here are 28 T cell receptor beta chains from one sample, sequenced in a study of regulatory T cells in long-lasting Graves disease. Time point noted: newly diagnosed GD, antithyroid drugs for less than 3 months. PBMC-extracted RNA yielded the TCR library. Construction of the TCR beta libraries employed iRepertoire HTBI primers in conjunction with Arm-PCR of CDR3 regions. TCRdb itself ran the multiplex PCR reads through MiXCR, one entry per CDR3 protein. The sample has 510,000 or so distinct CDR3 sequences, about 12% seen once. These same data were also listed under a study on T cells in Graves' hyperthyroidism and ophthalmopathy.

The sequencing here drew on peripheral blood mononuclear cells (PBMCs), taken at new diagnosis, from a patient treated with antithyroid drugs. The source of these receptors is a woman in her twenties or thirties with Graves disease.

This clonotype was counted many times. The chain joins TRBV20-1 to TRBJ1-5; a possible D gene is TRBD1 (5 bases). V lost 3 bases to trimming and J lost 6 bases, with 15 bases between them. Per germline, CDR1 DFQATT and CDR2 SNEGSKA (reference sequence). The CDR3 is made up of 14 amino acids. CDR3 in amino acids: CSARFPGESQPQHF. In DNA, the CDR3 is TGCAGTGCTAGGTTTCCGGGGGAGAGTCAGCCCCAGCATTTT.

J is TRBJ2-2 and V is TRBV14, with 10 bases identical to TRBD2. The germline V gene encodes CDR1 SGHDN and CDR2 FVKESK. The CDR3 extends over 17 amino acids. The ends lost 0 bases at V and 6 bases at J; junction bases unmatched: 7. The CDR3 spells CASSQEWLAGVAGELFF. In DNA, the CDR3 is TGTGCCAGCAGCCAAGAATGGCTAGCGGGAGTTGCCGGGGAGCTGTTTTTT. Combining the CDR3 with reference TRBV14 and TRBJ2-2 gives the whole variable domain EAGVTQFPSHSVIEKGQTVTLRCDPISGHDNLYWYRRVMGKEIKFLLHFVKESKQDESGMPNNRFLAERTGGTYSTLKVQPAELEDSGVYFCASSQEWLAGVAGELFFGEGSRLTVL.

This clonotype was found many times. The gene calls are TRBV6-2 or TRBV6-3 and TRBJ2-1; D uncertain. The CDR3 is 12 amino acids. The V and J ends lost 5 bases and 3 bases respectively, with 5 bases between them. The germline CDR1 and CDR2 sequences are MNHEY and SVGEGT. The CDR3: CASSHYYNEQFF. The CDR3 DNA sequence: TGTGCCAGCAGTCACTACTACAATGAGCAGTTCTTC.

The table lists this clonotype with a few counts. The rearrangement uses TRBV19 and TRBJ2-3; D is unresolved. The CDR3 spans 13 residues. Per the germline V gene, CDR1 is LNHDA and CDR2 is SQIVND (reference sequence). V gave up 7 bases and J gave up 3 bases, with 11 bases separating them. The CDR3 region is CASTDRPTDTQYF. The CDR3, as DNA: TGTGCCAGTACGGACCGCCCTACAGATACGCAGTATTTT.

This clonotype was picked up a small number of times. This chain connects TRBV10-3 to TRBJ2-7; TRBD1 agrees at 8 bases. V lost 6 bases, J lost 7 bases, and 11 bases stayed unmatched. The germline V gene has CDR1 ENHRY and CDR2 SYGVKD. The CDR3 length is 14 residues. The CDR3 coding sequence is TGTGCCATCAGCGAAAGCGACAGGGGACTTGAGCAGTACTTC. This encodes CAISESDRGLEQYF.

The CDR3 spells CSARDRAMGHSSGNTIYF. The CDR3 bases are TGCAGTGCTAGAGATCGCGCCATGGGGCACAGCTCTGGAAACACCATATATTTT. The chain carries TRBV20-1 and TRBJ1-3, with a tentative D call TRBD1 (5 bases). Germline-derived CDR1 and CDR2 are DFQATT and SNEGSKA (reference sequence). V lost 0 bases to trimming and J lost 0 bases, with 18 bases between them. The CDR3 is 18 amino acids.

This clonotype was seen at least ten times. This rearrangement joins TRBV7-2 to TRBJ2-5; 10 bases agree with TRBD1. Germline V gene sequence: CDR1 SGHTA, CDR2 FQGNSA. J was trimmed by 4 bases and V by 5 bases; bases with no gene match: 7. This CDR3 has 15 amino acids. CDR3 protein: CASSLIRTGGETQYF. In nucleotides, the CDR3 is TGTGCCAGCAGCCTAATAAGGACAGGGGGAGAGACCCAGTACTTC. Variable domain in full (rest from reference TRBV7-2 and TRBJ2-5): GAGVSQSPSNKVTEKGKDVELRCDPISGHTALYWYRQSLGQGLEFLIYFQGNSAPDKSGLPSDRFSAERTGGSVSTLTIQRTQQEDSAVYLCASSLIRTGGETQYFGPGTRLLVL.

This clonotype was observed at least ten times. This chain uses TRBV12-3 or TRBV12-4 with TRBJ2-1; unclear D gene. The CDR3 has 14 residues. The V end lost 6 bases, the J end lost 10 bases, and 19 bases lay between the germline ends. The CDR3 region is CASSPTYSNEEQFF. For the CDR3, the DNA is TGTGCCAGCAGCCCAACTTATTCAAATGAAGAGCAGTTCTTC.

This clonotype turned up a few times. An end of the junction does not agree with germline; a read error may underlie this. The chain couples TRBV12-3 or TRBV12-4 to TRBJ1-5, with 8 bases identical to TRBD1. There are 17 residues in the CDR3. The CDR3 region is CASSDRTGNMVNQPRHF. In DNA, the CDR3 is TGTGCCAGCAGCGACAGGACAGGGAACATGGTCAATCAGCCCCGGCATTTT.

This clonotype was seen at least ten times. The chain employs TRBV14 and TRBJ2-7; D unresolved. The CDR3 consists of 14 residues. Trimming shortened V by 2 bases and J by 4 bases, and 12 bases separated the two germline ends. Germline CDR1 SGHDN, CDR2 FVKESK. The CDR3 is CASSQSWLGYEQYF. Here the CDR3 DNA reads TGTGCCAGCAGCCAATCATGGTTGGGGTACGAGCAGTACTTC.

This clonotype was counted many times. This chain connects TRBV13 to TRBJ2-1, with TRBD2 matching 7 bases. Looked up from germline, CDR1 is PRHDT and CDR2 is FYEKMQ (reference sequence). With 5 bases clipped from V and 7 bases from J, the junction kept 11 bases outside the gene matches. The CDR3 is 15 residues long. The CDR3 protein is CASSEAAGVSNEQFF. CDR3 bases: TGTGCCAGCAGCGAAGCGGCGGGAGTTTCGAATGAGCAGTTCTTC.

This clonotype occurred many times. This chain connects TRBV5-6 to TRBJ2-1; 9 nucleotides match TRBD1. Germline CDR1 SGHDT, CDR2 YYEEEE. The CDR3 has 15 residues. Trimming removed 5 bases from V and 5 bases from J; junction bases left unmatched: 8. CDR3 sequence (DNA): TGTGCCAGCAGTTACGGGACAGGGAACCACAATGAGCAGTTCTTC. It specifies CASSYGTGNHNEQFF. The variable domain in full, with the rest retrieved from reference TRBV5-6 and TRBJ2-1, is DAGVTQSPTHLIKTRGQQVTLRCSPKSGHDTVSWYQQALGQGPQFIFQYYEEEERQRGNFPDRFSGHQFPNYSSELNVNALLLGDSALYLCASSYGTGNHNEQFFGPGTRLTVL.

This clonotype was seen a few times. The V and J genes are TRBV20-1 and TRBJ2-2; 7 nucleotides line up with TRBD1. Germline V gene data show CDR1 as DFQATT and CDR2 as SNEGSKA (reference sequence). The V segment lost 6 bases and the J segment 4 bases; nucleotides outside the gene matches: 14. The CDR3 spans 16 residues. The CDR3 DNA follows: TGCAGTGCCAAACCTCACAGGGGTCGTGTCACCGGGGAGCTGTTTTTT. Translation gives CSAKPHRGRVTGELFF.

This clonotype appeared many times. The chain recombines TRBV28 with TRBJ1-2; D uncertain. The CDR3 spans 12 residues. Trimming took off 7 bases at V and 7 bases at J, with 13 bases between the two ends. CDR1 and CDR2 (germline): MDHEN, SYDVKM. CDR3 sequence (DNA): TGTGCCAGCATGTCCCAAAGTGGTGGCTACACCTTC. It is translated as CASMSQSGGYTF.

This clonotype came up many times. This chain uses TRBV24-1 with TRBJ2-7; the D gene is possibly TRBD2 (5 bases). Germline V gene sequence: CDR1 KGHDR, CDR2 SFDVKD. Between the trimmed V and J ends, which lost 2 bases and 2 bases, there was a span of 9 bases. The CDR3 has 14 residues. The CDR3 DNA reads TGTGCCACCAGTGATTCCGGGAATCCCTACGAGCAGTACTTC. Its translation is CATSDSGNPYEQYF.

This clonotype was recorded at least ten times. CDR3 sequence reads: CASGVSSSYNSPLHF. The CDR3 region has the DNA TGTGCCAGCGGCGTAAGCAGCTCCTATAATTCACCCCTCCACTTT. This chain links TRBV6-1 with TRBJ1-6, with D unclear. This CDR3 is built from 15 residues. V was pared by 8 bases and J by 0 bases, with 11 bases between. CDR1 and CDR2 (germline): MNHNS, SASEGT.

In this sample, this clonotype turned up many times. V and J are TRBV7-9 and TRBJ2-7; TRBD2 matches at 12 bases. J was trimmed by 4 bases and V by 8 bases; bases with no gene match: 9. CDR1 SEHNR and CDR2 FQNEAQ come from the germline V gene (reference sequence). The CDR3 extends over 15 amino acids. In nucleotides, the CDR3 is TGTGCCAGCCGAGGACTAGCGGGATTCGAGTACGAGCAGTACTTC. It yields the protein CASRGLAGFEYEQYF. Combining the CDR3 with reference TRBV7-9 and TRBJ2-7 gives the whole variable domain DTGVSQNPRHKITKRGQNVTFRCDPISEHNRLYWYRQTLGQGPEFLTYFQNEAQLEKSRLLSDRFSAERPKGSFSTLEIQRTEQGDSAMYLCASRGLAGFEYEQYFGPGTRLTVT.

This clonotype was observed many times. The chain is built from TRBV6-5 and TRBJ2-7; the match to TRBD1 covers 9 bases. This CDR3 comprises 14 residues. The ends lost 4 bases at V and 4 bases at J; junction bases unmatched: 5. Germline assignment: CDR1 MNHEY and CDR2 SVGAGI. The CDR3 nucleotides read TGTGCCAGCAGTTCCCGGGACAGGGAGTACGAGCAGTACTTC. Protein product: CASSSRDREYEQYF.

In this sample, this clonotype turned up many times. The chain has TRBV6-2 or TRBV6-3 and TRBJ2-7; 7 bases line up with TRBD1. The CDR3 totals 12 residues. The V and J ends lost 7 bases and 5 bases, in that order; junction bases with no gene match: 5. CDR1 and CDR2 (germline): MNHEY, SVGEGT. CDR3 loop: CASNDRAHEQYF. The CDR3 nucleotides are TGTGCCAGCAACGACAGGGCCCACGAGCAGTACTTC.

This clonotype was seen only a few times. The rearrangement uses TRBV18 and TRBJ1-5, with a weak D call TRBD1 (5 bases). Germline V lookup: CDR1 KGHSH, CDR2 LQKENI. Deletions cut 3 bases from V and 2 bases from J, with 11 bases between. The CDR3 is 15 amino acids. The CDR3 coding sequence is TGTGCCAGCTCACCGCTGGGGCCAGGCAATCAGCCCCAGCATTTT. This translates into CASSPLGPGNQPQHF.

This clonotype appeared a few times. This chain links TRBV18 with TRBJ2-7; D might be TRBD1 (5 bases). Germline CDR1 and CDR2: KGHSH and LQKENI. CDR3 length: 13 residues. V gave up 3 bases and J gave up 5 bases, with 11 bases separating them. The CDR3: CASSPSRENEQYF. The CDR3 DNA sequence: TGTGCCAGCTCACCTTCCAGGGAAAACGAGCAGTACTTC. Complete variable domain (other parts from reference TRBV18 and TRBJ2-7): NAGVMQNPRHLVRRRGQEARLRCSPMKGHSHVYWYRQLPEEGLKFMVYLQKENIIDESGMPKERFSAEFPKEGPSILRIQQVVRGDSAAYFCASSPSRENEQYFGPGTRLTVT.

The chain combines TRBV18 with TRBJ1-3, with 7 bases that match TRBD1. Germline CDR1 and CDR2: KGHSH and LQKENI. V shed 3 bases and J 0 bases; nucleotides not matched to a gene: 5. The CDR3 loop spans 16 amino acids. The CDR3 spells CASSPTRQGSGNTIYF. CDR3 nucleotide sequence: TGTGCCAGCTCACCTACCAGACAGGGCTCTGGAAACACCATATATTTT.

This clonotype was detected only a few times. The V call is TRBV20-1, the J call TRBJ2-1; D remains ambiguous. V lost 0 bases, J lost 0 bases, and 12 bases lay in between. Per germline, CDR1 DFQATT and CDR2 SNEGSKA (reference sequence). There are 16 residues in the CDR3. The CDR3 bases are TGCAGTGCTAGAGATCGAGGTTCTAGCTCCTACAATGAGCAGTTCTTC. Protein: CSARDRGSSSYNEQFF.

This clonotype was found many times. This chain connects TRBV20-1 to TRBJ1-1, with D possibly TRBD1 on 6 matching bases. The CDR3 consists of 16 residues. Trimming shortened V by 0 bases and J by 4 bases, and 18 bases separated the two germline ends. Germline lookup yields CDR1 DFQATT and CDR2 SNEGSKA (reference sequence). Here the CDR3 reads CSARDLLRGRGTEAFF. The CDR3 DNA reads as TGCAGTGCTAGAGACCTTCTCCGGGGCAGGGGCACTGAAGCTTTCTTT.

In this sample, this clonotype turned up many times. In DNA, the CDR3 is TGTGCCAGCAGTGTTGAACGGGACACCTATGGCTACACCTTC. It is translated as CASSVERDTYGYTF. The chain employs TRBV2 and TRBJ1-2; D is perhaps TRBD1 (6 bases). Germline values: CDR1 SNHLY, CDR2 FYNNEI. With 4 bases removed from V and 4 bases from J, the gap between germline ends came to 13 bases. The CDR3 contains 14 residues.

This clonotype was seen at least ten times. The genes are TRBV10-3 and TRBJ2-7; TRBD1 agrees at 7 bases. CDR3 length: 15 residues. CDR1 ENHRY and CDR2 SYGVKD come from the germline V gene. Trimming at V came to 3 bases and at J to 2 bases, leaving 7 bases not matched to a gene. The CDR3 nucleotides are TGTGCCATCAGTGAACCCGGGACAGCCCCCTACGAGCAGTACTTC. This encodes CAISEPGTAPYEQYF.

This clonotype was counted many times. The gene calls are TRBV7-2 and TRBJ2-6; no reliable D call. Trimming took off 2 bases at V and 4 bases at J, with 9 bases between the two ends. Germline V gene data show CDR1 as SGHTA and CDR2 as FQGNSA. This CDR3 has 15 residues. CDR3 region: CASSLYEPGANVLTF. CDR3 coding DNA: TGTGCCAGCAGCTTATATGAGCCCGGGGCCAACGTCCTGACTTTC. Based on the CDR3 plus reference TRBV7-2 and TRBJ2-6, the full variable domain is GAGVSQSPSNKVTEKGKDVELRCDPISGHTALYWYRQSLGQGLEFLIYFQGNSAPDKSGLPSDRFSAERTGGSVSTLTIQRTQQEDSAVYLCASSLYEPGANVLTFGAGSRLTVL.

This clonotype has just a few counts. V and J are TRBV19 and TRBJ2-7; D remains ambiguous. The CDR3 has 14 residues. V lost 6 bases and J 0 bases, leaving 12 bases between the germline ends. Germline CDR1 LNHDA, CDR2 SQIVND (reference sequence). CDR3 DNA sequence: TGTGCCAGTAGCGACCTGATGGCCTCCTACGAGCAGTACTTC. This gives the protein CASSDLMASYEQYF.